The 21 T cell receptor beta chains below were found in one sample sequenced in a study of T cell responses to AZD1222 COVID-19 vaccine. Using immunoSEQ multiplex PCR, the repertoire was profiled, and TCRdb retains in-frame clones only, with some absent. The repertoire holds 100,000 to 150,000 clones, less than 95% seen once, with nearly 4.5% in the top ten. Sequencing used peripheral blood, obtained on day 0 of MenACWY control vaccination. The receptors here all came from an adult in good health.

The CDR3 loop is CASSPSSGAEQFF. The CDR3 DNA sequence: TGTGCCAGCAGCCCATCGTCGGGGGCTGAGCAGTTCTTC. The chain uses TRBV3-1 (or the pseudogene TRBV3-2) and TRBJ2-1; D possibly matches TRBD1 or TRBD2 (6 bases each). CDR1 LGHDT and CDR2 YNNKEL come from the germline V gene (reference sequence). Trimming took 4 bases from V and 9 from J, leaving 13 bases between them. The CDR3 totals 13 residues.

The CDR3 here is CASSSRGNTEAFF. CDR3 sequence (DNA): TGTGCCAGCAGCTCAAGGGGTAACACTGAAGCTTTCTTT. This chain joins TRBV7-9 and TRBJ1-1, with D perhaps TRBD1 (5 bases). Germline CDR1 is SEHNR and CDR2 is FQNEAQ (reference sequence). The CDR3 has 13 amino acids. V dropped 4 bases and J dropped 2 bases, with 8 bases sitting between them.

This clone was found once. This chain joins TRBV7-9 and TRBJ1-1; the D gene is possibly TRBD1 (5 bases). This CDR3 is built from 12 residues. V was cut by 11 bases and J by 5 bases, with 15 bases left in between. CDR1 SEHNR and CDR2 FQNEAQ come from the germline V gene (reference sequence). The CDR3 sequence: CAGDALGTEAFF. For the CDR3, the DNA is TGTGCCGGGGACGCACTGGGGACTGAAGCTTTCTTT. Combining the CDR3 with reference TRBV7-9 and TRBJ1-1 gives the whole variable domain DTGVSQNPRHKITKRGQNVTFRCDPISEHNRLYWYRQTLGQGPEFLTYFQNEAQLEKSRLLSDRFSAERPKGSFSTLEIQRTEQGDSAMYLCAGDALGTEAFFGQGTRLTVV.

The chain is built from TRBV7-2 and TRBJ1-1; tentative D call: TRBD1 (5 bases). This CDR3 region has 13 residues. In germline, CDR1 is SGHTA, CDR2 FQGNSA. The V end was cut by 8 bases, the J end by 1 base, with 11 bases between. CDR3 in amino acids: CASRGAQNTEAFF. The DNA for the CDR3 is TGTGCCAGCCGTGGGGCACAGAACACTGAAGCTTTCTTT. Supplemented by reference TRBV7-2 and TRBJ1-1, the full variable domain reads GAGVSQSPSNKVTEKGKDVELRCDPISGHTALYWYRQSLGQGLEFLIYFQGNSAPDKSGLPSDRFSAERTGGSVSTLTIQRTQQEDSAVYLCASRGAQNTEAFFGQGTRLTVV.

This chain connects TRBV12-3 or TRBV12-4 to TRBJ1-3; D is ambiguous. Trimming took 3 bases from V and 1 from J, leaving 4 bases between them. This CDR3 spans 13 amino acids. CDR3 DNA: TGTGCCAGCAGTTTTGCGTCTGGAAACACCATATATTTT. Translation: CASSFASGNTIYF.

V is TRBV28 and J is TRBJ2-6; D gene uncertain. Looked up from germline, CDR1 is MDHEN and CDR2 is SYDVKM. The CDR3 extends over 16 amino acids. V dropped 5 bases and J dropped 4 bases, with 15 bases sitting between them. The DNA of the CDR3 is TGTGCCAGCAGTCCCCCAGCCGGGTTCGGGGCCAACGTCCTGACTTTC. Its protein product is CASSPPAGFGANVLTF.

CDR3 region: CASSQDRAHFVTKNIQYF. In nucleotides, the CDR3 is TGTGCCAGCAGCCAAGATCGGGCTCATTTCGTGACCAAAAACATTCAGTACTTC. The V and J genes are TRBV3-1 (or the pseudogene TRBV3-2) and TRBJ2-4; D gene unclear. Per germline, CDR1 LGHDT and CDR2 YNNKEL (reference sequence). This CDR3 comprises 18 residues. V lost 0 bases and J 2 bases, leaving 17 bases between the germline ends.

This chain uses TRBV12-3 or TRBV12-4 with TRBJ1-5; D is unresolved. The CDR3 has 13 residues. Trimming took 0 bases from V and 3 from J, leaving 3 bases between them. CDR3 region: CASSLAPNQPQHF. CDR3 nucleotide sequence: TGTGCCAGCAGTTTAGCCCCCAATCAGCCCCAGCATTTT.

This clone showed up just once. CDR3 DNA sequence: TGTGCCAGCAGCCCGTGGACTAGCGGGGGGCCAGATACGCAGTATTTT. This gives the protein CASSPWTSGGPDTQYF. V usage is TRBV5-4 and J usage is TRBJ2-3, with 14 bases that match TRBD2. CDR3 length equals 16 residues. The trim removed 4 bases at V and 4 bases at J, leaving 5 bases unmatched. The germline CDR1 and CDR2 sequences are SGHNT and YYREEE (reference sequence).

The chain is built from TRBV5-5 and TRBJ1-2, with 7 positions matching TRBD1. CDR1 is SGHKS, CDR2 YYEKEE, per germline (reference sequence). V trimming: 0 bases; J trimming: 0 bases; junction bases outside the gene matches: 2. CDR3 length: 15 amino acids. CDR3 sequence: CASSLVTGSNYGYTF. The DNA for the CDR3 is TGTGCCAGCAGCTTGGTGACAGGGTCTAACTATGGCTACACCTTC.

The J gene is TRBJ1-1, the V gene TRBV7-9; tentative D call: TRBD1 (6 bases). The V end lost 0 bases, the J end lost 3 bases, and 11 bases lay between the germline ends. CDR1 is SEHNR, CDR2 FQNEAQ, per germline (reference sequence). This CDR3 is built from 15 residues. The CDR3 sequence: CASSLAQYRDTEAFF. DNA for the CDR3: TGTGCCAGCAGCTTAGCGCAGTACAGGGACACTGAAGCTTTCTTT.

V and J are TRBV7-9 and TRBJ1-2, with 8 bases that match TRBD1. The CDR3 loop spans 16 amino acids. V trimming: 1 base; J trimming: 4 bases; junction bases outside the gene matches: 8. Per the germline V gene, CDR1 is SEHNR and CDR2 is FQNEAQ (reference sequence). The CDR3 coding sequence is TGTGCCAGCAGCTTAGGCACAGGGGGAGGTAGCTATGGCTACACCTTC. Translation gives CASSLGTGGGSYGYTF.

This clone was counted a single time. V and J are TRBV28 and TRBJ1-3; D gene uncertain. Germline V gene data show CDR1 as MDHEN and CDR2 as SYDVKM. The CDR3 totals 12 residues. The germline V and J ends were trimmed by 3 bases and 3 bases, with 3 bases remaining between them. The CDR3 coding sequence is TGTGCCAGCAGTTTTCGTGGAAACACCATATATTTT. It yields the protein CASSFRGNTIYF.

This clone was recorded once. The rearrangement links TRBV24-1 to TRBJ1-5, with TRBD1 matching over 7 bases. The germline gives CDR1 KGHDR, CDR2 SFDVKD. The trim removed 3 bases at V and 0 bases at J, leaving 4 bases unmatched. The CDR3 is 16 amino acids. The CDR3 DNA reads TGTGCCACCAGTGATAGTAACAGGGGTAGCAATCAGCCCCAGCATTTT. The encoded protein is CATSDSNRGSNQPQHF.

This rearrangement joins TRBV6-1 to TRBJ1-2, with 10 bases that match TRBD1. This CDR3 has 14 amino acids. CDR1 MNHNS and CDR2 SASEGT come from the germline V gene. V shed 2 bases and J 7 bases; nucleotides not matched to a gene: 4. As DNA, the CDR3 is TGTGCCAGCAGTGAAATCGGGACAGGGGTTGGCTACACCTTC. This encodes CASSEIGTGVGYTF.

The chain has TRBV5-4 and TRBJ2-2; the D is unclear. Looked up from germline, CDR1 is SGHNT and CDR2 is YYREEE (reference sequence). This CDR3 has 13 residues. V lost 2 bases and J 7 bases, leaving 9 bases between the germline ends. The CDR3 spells CASSFSGLGELFF. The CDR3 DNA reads TGTGCCAGCAGCTTTTCCGGGCTCGGGGAGCTGTTTTTT.

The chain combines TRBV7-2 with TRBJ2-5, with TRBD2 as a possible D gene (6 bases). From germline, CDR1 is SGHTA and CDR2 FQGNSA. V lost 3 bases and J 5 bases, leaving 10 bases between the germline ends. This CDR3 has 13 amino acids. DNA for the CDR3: TGTGCCAGCAGCTTTCGGGGGACGGAGACCCAGTACTTC. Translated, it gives CASSFRGTETQYF.

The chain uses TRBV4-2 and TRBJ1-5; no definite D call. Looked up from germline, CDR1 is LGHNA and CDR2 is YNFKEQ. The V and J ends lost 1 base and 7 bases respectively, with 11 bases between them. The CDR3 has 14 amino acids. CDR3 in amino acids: CASSQVYSLQPQHF. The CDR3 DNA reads TGTGCCAGCAGCCAAGTTTACTCCTTGCAGCCCCAGCATTTT.

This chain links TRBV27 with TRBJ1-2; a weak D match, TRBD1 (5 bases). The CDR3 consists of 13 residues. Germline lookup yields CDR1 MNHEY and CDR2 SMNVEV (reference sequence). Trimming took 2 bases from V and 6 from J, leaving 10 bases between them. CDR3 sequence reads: CASSLVGANGYTF. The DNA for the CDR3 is TGTGCCAGCAGTTTAGTTGGGGCCAATGGCTACACCTTC.

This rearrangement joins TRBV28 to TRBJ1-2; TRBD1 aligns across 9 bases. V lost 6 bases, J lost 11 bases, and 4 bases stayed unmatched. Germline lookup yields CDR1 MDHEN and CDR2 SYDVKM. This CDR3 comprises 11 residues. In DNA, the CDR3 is TGTGCCAGCAGACAGGGGGCGACGTACACCTTC. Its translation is CASRQGATYTF.

The CDR3 sequence is CASSPGPNYGYTF. For the CDR3, the DNA is TGTGCCAGCAGTCCCGGGCCAAACTATGGCTACACCTTC. The chain has TRBV28 and TRBJ1-2; no clear D gene. This CDR3 comprises 13 residues. V was trimmed by 5 bases and J by 2 bases, leaving 9 bases between them. Germline lookup yields CDR1 MDHEN and CDR2 SYDVKM.